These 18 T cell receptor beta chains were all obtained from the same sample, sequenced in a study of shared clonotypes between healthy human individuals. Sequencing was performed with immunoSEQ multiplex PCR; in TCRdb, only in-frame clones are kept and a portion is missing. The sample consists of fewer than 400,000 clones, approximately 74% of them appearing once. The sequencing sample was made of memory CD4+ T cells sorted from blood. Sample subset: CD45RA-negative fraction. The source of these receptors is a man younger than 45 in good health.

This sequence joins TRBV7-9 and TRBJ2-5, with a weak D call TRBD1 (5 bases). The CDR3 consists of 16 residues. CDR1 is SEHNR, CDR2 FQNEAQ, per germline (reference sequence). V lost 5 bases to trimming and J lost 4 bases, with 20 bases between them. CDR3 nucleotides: TGTGCCAGCAGCCCCCCAACCCTGGGGCGTTTAGAGACCCAGTACTTC. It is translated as CASSPPTLGRLETQYF.

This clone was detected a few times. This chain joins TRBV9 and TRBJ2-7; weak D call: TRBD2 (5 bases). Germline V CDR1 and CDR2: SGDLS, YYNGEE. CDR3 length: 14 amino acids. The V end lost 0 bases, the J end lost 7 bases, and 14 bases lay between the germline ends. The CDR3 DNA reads TGTGCCAGCAGCGTAGGGCCTGGATCGGGGGAGCAGTACTTC. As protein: CASSVGPGSGEQYF.

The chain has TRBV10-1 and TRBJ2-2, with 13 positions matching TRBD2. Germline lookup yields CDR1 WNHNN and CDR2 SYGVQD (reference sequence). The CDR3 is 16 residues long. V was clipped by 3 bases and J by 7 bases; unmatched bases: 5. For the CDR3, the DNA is TGCGCCAGCAGTGACCGACTAGCGGGAGGAATCGGGGAGCTGTTTTTT. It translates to CASSDRLAGGIGELFF.

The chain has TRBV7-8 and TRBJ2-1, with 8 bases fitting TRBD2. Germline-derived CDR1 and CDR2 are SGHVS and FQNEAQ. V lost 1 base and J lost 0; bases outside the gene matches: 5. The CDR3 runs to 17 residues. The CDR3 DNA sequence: TGTGCCAGCAGCTTAGGAGTCGCGGGAGGCTCCTACAATGAGCAGTTCTTC. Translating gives CASSLGVAGGSYNEQFF. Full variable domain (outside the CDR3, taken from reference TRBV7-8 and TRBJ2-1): GAGVSQSPRYKVAKRGQDVALRCDPISGHVSLFWYQQALGQGPEFLTYFQNEAQLDKSGLPSDRFFAERPEGSVSTLKIQRTQQEDSAVYLCASSLGVAGGSYNEQFFGPGTRLTVL.

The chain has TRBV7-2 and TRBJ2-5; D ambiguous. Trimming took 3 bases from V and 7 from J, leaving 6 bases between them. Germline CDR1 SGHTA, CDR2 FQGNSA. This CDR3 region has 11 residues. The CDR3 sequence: CASSLSGTQYF. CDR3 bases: TGTGCCAGCAGCTTGTCAGGGACCCAGTACTTC. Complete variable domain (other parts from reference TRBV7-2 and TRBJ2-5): GAGVSQSPSNKVTEKGKDVELRCDPISGHTALYWYRQSLGQGLEFLIYFQGNSAPDKSGLPSDRFSAERTGGSVSTLTIQRTQQEDSAVYLCASSLSGTQYFGPGTRLLVL.

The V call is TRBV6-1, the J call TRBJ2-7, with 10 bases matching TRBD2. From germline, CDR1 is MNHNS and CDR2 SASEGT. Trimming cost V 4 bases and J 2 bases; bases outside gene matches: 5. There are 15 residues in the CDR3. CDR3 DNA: TGTGCCAGCAGTGGGGGAGCGGGAGGGGCCTACGAGCAGTACTTC. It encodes CASSGGAGGAYEQYF.

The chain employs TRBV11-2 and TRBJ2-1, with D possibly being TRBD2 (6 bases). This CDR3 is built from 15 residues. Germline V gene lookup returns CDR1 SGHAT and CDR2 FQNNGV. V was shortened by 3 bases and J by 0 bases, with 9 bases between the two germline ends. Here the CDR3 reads CASSLGGNSYNEQFF. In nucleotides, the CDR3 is TGTGCCAGCAGCTTGGGCGGGAACTCCTACAATGAGCAGTTCTTC.

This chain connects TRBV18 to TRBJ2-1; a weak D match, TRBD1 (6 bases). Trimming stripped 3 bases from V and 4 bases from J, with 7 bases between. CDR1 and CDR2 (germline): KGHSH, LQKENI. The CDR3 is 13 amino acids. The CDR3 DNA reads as TGTGCCAGCTCACCGGGGGCGTACAATGAGCAGTTCTTC. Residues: CASSPGAYNEQFF.

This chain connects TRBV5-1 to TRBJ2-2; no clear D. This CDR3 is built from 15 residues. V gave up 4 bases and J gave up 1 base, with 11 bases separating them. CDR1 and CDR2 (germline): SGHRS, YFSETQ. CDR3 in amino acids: CASSMGFGNTGELFF. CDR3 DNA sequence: TGCGCCAGCAGCATGGGTTTCGGGAACACCGGGGAGCTGTTTTTT.

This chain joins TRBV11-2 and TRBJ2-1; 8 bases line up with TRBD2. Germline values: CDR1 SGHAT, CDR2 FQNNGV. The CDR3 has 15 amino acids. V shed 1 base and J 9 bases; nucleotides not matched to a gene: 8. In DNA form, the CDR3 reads TGTGCCAGCAGCTTAGTCTCGGGAGGGCCGTTTGAGCAGTTCTTC. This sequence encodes CASSLVSGGPFEQFF.

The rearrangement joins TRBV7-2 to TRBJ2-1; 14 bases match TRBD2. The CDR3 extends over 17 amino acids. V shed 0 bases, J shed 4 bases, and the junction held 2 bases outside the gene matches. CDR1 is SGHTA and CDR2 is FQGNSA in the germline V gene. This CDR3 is CASSLAGTSGSYNEQFF. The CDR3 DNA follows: TGTGCCAGCAGCTTAGCTGGGACTAGCGGGAGTTACAATGAGCAGTTCTTC.

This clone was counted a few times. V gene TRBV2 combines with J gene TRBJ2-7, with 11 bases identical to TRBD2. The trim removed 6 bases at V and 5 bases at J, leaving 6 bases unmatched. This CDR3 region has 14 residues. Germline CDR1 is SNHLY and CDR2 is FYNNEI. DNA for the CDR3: TGTGCCAGCAGACTAGCGGGAGAGTTAAACGAGCAGTACTTC. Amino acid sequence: CASRLAGELNEQYF.

This CDR3 is CASSVQQGETQYF. The CDR3 DNA reads as TGCGCCAGCAGTGTACAACAGGGGGAGACCCAGTACTTC. This chain joins TRBV10-1 and TRBJ2-5, with 7 bases that match TRBD1. The CDR3 runs 13 residues. Germline CDR1 is WNHNN and CDR2 is SYGVQD (reference sequence). The J segment lost 5 bases and the V segment lost 4 bases, leaving 4 bases of the junction unmatched.

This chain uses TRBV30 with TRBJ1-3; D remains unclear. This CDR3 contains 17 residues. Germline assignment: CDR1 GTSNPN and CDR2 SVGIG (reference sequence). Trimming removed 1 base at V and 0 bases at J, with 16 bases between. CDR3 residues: CAWSGTMGRLSGNTIYF. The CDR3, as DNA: TGTGCCTGGAGTGGAACGATGGGCAGACTCTCTGGAAACACCATATATTTT.

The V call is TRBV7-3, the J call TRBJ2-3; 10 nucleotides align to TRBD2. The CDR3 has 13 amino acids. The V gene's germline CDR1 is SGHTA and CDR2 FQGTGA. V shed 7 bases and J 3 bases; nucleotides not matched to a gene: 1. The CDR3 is CASTSGRTDTQYF. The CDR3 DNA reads TGTGCCAGCACTAGCGGGAGAACAGATACGCAGTATTTT.

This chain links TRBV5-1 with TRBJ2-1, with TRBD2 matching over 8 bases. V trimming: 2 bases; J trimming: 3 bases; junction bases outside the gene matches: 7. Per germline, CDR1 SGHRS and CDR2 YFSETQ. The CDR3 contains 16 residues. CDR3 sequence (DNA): TGCGCCAGCAGCTTCCTACCGGCGGGAGGCTACAATGAGCAGTTCTTC. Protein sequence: CASSFLPAGGYNEQFF.

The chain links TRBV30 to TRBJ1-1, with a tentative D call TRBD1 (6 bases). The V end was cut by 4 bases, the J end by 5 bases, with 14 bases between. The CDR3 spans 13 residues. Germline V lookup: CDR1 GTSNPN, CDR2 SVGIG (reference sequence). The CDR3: CAWTRGGGTEAFF. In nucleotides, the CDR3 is TGTGCCTGGACCCGGGGAGGGGGGACTGAAGCTTTCTTT.

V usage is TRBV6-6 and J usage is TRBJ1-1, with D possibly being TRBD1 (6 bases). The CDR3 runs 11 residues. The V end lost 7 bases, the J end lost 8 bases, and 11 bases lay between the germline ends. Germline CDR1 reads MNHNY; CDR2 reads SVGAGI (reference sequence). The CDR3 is CASNRGGEAFF. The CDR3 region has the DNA TGTGCCAGCAACCGGGGGGGCGAAGCTTTCTTT.